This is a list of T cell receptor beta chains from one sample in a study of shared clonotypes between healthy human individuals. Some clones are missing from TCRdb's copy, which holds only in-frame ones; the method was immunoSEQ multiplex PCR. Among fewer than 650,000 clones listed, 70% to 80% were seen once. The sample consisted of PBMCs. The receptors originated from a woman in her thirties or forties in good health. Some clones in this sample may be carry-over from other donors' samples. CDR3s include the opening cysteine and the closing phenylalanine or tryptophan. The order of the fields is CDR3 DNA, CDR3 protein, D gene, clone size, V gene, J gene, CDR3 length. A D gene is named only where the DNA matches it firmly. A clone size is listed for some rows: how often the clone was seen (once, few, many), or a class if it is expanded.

DNA: TGTGCCAGCAGCACCCCCCGGACTAGCGGTTACAATGAGCAGTTCTTC; CDR3: CASSTPRTSGYNEQFF; D: TRBD2; size: NA; V: TRBV5-4; J: TRBJ2-1; length: 16
DNA: TGTGCCAGCTCACCAACTGCTGGCACTGAAGCTTTCTTT; CDR3: CASSPTAGTEAFF; D: NA; size: NA; V: TRBV18; J: TRBJ1-1; length: 13
DNA: TGTGCCAGCAGCCAGGGACTAGAGACCGGGGAGCTGTTTTTT; CDR3: CASSQGLETGELFF; D: TRBD2; size: NA; V: TRBV5-4; J: TRBJ2-2; length: 14
DNA: TGCGCCAGCAGCTTGGTTCAGGGGGTGGCTGAAGCTTTCTTT; CDR3: CASSLVQGVAEAFF; D: TRBD1; size: NA; V: TRBV5-1; J: TRBJ1-1; length: 14
DNA: TGTGCCAGCAGCTTAGATAGACAGGGTGGTGGCTACACCTTC; CDR3: CASSLDRQGGGYTF; D: TRBD1; size: few; V: TRBV11-2; J: TRBJ1-2; length: 14
DNA: TGTGCCAGCAGTTTCAGTATGGGCAATCAGCCCCAGCATTTT; CDR3: CASSFSMGNQPQHF; D: NA; size: few; V: TRBV28; J: TRBJ1-5; length: 14
DNA: TGCGTCAGCTCGTGGGGAGTTTTGGCCAAAAACATTCAGTACTTC; CDR3: CVSSWGVLAKNIQYF; D: NA; size: NA; V: TRBV4-1; J: TRBJ2-4; length: 15
DNA: TGTGCCAGTAGTATGGACAGGGAACGCTACGAGCAGTACTTC; CDR3: CASSMDRERYEQYF; D: TRBD1; size: NA; V: TRBV19; J: TRBJ2-7; length: 14
DNA: TGTGCCAGCAGCTGGAGAAGGGGAACCTACGAGCAGTACTTC; CDR3: CASSWRRGTYEQYF; D: NA; size: NA; V: TRBV5-1; J: TRBJ2-7; length: 14
DNA: TGCAGCGTTGACAGGACCGGAGAGACCCAGTACTTC; CDR3: CSVDRTGETQYF; D: NA; size: NA; V: TRBV29-1; J: TRBJ2-5; length: 12
DNA: TGTGCCAGCAGCTCTACCGGGACAGCAAGAGAAGCCCAGTACTTC; CDR3: CASSSTGTAREAQYF; D: TRBD1; size: many; V: TRBV9; J: TRBJ2-5; length: 15
DNA: TGTGCCAGCAGTTACCGCCAGAACTACAATGAGCAGTTCTTC; CDR3: CASSYRQNYNEQFF; D: NA; size: NA; V: TRBV6-6; J: TRBJ2-1; length: 14
DNA: TGCGCCAGCACCTTTGGCTCGGGATCGGGCTACGAGCAGTACTTC; CDR3: CASTFGSGSGYEQYF; D: NA; size: NA; V: TRBV5-1; J: TRBJ2-7; length: 15